A single sample is the source of the 17 T cell receptor beta chains below, sequenced in a study of T cell changes during pregnancy in multiple sclerosis. Using immunoSEQ multiplex PCR, the repertoire was profiled, and TCRdb retains in-frame clones only, with some absent. This table has some 120,000 clones, roughly 95% appearing once. Sequenced material: peripheral blood, taken after pregnancy. All receptors derive from a female donor with multiple sclerosis, enrolled in a pregnancy study.

This chain uses TRBV28 with TRBJ2-3, with 13 nucleotides matching TRBD2. Losses at the gene ends were 6 bases for V and 7 bases for J; bases not matched to a gene: 10. Germline CDR1 is MDHEN and CDR2 is SYDVKM. This CDR3 is 16 amino acids long. The CDR3 is CASRTGLAGLGNTQYF. The CDR3 region has the DNA TGTGCCAGCAGGACGGGACTAGCGGGATTAGGTAATACGCAGTATTTT.

V and J are TRBV7-9 and TRBJ1-1, with 8 bases that match TRBD1. CDR1 is SEHNR, CDR2 FQNEAQ, per germline (reference sequence). The CDR3 spans 14 residues. V was pared by 1 base and J by 10 bases, with 8 bases of the junction left unmatched. CDR3 sequence: CASSLGAGGQGAFF. The CDR3, as DNA: TGTGCCAGCAGCTTAGGGGCAGGGGGCCAAGGAGCTTTCTTT.

The chain joins TRBV11-2 to TRBJ2-1; 9 positions agree with TRBD2. The V gene end was trimmed by 2 bases and the J gene end by 8 bases; junction bases not matched to a gene: 16. Germline assignment: CDR1 SGHAT and CDR2 FQNNGV. The CDR3 sequence is 18 residues long. The CDR3, as DNA: TGTGCCAGCAGCTTATTCGTCCTAGCGGGAAAAAGTTGGGATGAGCAGTTCTTC. Translation gives CASSLFVLAGKSWDEQFF.

The chain couples TRBV28 to TRBJ2-7; tentative D call: TRBD1 (6 bases). V lost 4 bases and J 5 bases, leaving 15 bases between the germline ends. Germline-derived CDR1 and CDR2 are MDHEN and SYDVKM. This CDR3 spans 14 amino acids. The CDR3, as DNA: TGTGCCAGCAGTTCGTACAGGGTTTCCGACGAGCAGTACTTC. This sequence encodes CASSSYRVSDEQYF.

This chain links TRBV4-1 with TRBJ1-3; no firm D call. Trimming removed 4 bases at V and 4 bases at J, with 8 bases between. Per germline, CDR1 MGHRA and CDR2 YSYEKL. The CDR3 is made up of 13 amino acids. CDR3: CASSLGEGNTIYF. CDR3 coding DNA: TGCGCCAGCAGCCTCGGGGAAGGAAACACCATATATTTT.

The genes are TRBV28 and TRBJ1-2; 12 bases match TRBD1. This CDR3 is 17 amino acids long. Losses at the gene ends were 7 bases for V and 4 bases for J; bases not matched to a gene: 13. Germline V gene lookup returns CDR1 MDHEN and CDR2 SYDVKM. The CDR3 sequence: CASTALSRDRGLYGYTF. DNA of the CDR3: TGTGCCAGCACGGCTTTATCCCGGGACAGGGGGCTCTATGGCTACACCTTC.

The V gene is TRBV9, the J gene TRBJ2-1, with 11 positions matching TRBD2. V was pared by 0 bases and J by 4 bases, with 3 bases of the junction left unmatched. CDR1 and CDR2 (germline): SGDLS, YYNGEE. This CDR3 spans 16 amino acids. CDR3 coding DNA: TGTGCCAGCAGCGTAGACCTAGCGGGAGGATACAATGAGCAGTTCTTC. Protein sequence: CASSVDLAGGYNEQFF.

The chain uses TRBV27 and TRBJ2-2, with D perhaps matching TRBD1 (6 bases). Germline CDR1 and CDR2: MNHEY and SMNVEV (reference sequence). V was cut by 8 bases and J by 6 bases, with 19 bases left in between. The CDR3 sequence is 15 residues long. The CDR3 sequence: CASGRVGASPGELFF. DNA for the CDR3: TGTGCCAGCGGCCGGGTGGGGGCGTCGCCCGGGGAGCTGTTTTTT.

J is TRBJ1-2 and V is TRBV19, with 7 bases matching TRBD1. The CDR3 covers 14 residues. Germline CDR1 and CDR2: LNHDA and SQIVND (reference sequence). The junction had 11 bases not matched to a gene; V was cut back by 7 bases and J by 6 bases. The CDR3 loop reads CASMPGGVGNGYTF. The CDR3 bases are TGTGCCAGTATGCCAGGGGGAGTCGGGAATGGCTACACCTTC.

The J gene is TRBJ2-7, the V gene TRBV4-2; 7 bases line up with TRBD2. The V gene's germline CDR1 is LGHNA and CDR2 YNFKEQ. The CDR3 contains 15 residues. The V gene end was trimmed by 1 base and the J gene end by 6 bases; junction bases not matched to a gene: 9. The CDR3 protein is CASSQGGRAVSEQYF. CDR3 DNA sequence: TGTGCCAGCAGCCAAGGTGGGAGGGCCGTATCCGAGCAGTACTTC.

The chain employs TRBV7-9 and TRBJ1-4; 7 bases line up with TRBD1. The germline gives CDR1 SEHNR, CDR2 FQNEAQ (reference sequence). V lost 5 bases, J lost 8 bases, and 8 bases stayed unmatched. This CDR3 spans 14 amino acids. CDR3 sequence (DNA): TGTGCCAGCAGCATAGAGGGGGCGCGGGAAAAACTGTTTTTT. This gives the protein CASSIEGAREKLFF. The variable domain in full, with the rest retrieved from reference TRBV7-9 and TRBJ1-4, is DTGVSQNPRHKITKRGQNVTFRCDPISEHNRLYWYRQTLGQGPEFLTYFQNEAQLEKSRLLSDRFSAERPKGSFSTLEIQRTEQGDSAMYLCASSIEGAREKLFFGSGTQLSVL.

The chain joins TRBV7-9 to TRBJ2-3; TRBD2 matches at 10 bases. V was clipped by 1 base and J by 3 bases; unmatched bases: 4. CDR3 length: 16 residues. The germline CDR1 and CDR2 sequences are SEHNR and FQNEAQ (reference sequence). The DNA for the CDR3 is TGTGCCAGCAGCTTAGGGCTAGCGGGAGTGACAGATACGCAGTATTTT. Translation: CASSLGLAGVTDTQYF.

J is TRBJ1-2 and V is TRBV28; 7 bases match TRBD1. The V and J ends lost 5 bases and 4 bases, in that order; junction bases with no gene match: 7. Germline values: CDR1 MDHEN, CDR2 SYDVKM. CDR3 length: 14 amino acids. CDR3 in DNA: TGTGCCAGCAGTGTGTCAGGGGGTATCTATGGCTACACCTTC. Amino acids: CASSVSGGIYGYTF.

The CDR3 loop is CASRANRGRFRETQYF. As DNA, the CDR3 is TGTGCCAGCAGAGCTAACAGGGGGCGATTTCGAGAGACCCAGTACTTC. The genes are TRBV7-2 and TRBJ2-5; the match to TRBD1 covers 9 bases. There are 16 residues in the CDR3. The V segment lost 6 bases and the J segment 4 bases; nucleotides outside the gene matches: 12. The germline V gene has CDR1 SGHTA and CDR2 FQGNSA.

The chain is built from TRBV29-1 and TRBJ2-2; D may be TRBD2 (6 bases). Germline V CDR1 and CDR2: SQVTM, ANQGSEA. Between the trimmed V and J ends, which lost 7 bases and 6 bases, there was a span of 21 bases. The CDR3 length is 15 residues. The CDR3 reads CSAGGGGSLSGELFF. The CDR3 DNA is TGCAGCGCTGGGGGAGGAGGGAGCCTCTCCGGGGAGCTGTTTTTT.

The chain joins TRBV13 to TRBJ2-1; 9 positions agree with TRBD2. Looked up from germline, CDR1 is PRHDT and CDR2 is FYEKMQ (reference sequence). V lost 3 bases, J lost 9 bases, and 6 bases stayed unmatched. The CDR3 has 14 amino acids. CDR3 nucleotides: TGTGCCAGCAGCTTTGGCGGGAGGGCCAGTGAGCAGTTCTTC. This gives the protein CASSFGGRASEQFF.

This clone showed up just once. As DNA, the CDR3 is TGTGCCAGCAGTCGGAGCATACAGGGCGTAAGAAAGTACTTC. It is translated as CASSRSIQGVRKYF. The chain employs TRBV27 and TRBJ2-7; perhaps TRBD1 as D (6 bases). The length of the CDR3 is 14 residues. Germline CDR1 and CDR2: MNHEY and SMNVEV (reference sequence). Trimming removed 5 bases from V and 11 bases from J, with 22 bases in between.